Listed below are T cell receptor beta chains from one sample, sequenced in a study of CD8 T cells in Susac syndrome. TCRdb fed the immunoSEQ multiplex PCR reads into MiXCR, producing one record per CDR3 protein. The table includes about 150,000 distinct CDR3 sequences, roughly 94% detected once. Sequenced material: CD8+ T cells from PBMCs. The origin of the receptors is a human donor with multiple sclerosis. Each CDR3 is given with its conserved first and last residue.

V: TRBV30
J: TRBJ1-2
CDR3: CAWSHDVGYGYTF

V: TRBV28
J: TRBJ1-6
CDR3: CASSFYRDRASPLHF

V: TRBV7-8
J: TRBJ1-2
CDR3: CASSPGVQDGYTF

V: TRBV9
J: TRBJ1-2
CDR3: CASSVGVEWTNYGYTF

V: TRBV2
J: TRBJ1-2
CDR3: CASSEVGGSYGYTF

V: TRBV5-1
J: TRBJ2-3
CDR3: CASKNAAASTDTQYF

V: TRBV27
J: TRBJ2-1
CDR3: CASSLSSGDSYNEQFF

V: TRBV28
J: TRBJ2-7
CDR3: CASRGGSYEQYF

V: TRBV7-2
J: TRBJ2-3
CDR3: CASSLAGAGDTQYF

V: TRBV13
J: TRBJ1-6
CDR3: CASSQQGRRSPLHF

V: TRBV7-9
J: TRBJ1-1
CDR3: CASSPLGGVDTEAFF

V: TRBV28
J: TRBJ1-2
CDR3: CASSATRETVIGGYTF

V: TRBV19
J: TRBJ1-5
CDR3: CASSQGVRQPQHF

V: TRBV9
J: TRBJ2-5
CDR3: CASSVRASGGSETQYF

V: TRBV3-1
J: TRBJ2-5
CDR3: CASSQGTEETQYF

V: TRBV7-9
J: TRBJ1-1
CDR3: CASSGTNTEAFF

V: TRBV29-1
J: TRBJ1-1
CDR3: CSAVGGRAEAFF

V: TRBV7-9
J: TRBJ2-3
CDR3: CASSGPTSGTTDTQYF

V: TRBV4-1
J: TRBJ2-7
CDR3: CASSQEELGSYEQYF

V: TRBV9
J: TRBJ2-3
CDR3: CASSVGWGFTDTQYF

V: TRBV27
J: TRBJ2-5
CDR3: CASSSAGTVFRGGAQYF

V: TRBV19
J: TRBJ2-1
CDR3: CASSIERMASVGYNEQFF

V: TRBV2
J: TRBJ2-7
CDR3: CASSEEDRGLYEQYF

V: TRBV13
J: TRBJ2-3
CDR3: CASSRDHVAQYF

V: TRBV19
J: TRBJ2-7
CDR3: CASSIGAGGSYEQYF

V: TRBV27
J: TRBJ2-7
CDR3: CASSLQRRDNTYEQYF

V: TRBV29-1
J: TRBJ1-2
CDR3: CSVERGDGYDGYTF

V: TRBV2
J: TRBJ1-2
CDR3: CASLDSQLYGYTF

V: TRBV29-1
J: TRBJ1-1
CDR3: CSVVAGPEAFF

V: TRBV30
J: TRBJ1-1
CDR3: CAWSEGRARGFF

V: TRBV29-1
J: TRBJ2-7
CDR3: CSVHLTGSSYEQYF

V: TRBV12-3/TRBV12-4
J: TRBJ2-1
CDR3: CATELGINEQFF

V: TRBV7-8
J: TRBJ2-3
CDR3: CASSMTSGGLTDTQYF

V: TRBV23-1
J: TRBJ2-3
CDR3: CAASGSQKTSSTDTQYF

V: TRBV13
J: TRBJ2-2
CDR3: CASSSTQYTGELFF

V: TRBV5-6
J: TRBJ2-2
CDR3: CASSLLGDSTGELFF

V: TRBV29-1
J: TRBJ2-1
CDR3: CSVEGGLVGVNEQFF

V: TRBV6-5
J: TRBJ1-2
CDR3: CASSLTGANYGYTF

V: TRBV6-2/TRBV6-3
J: TRBJ1-3
CDR3: CASSYSEDSGNTIYF

V: TRBV29-1
J: TRBJ2-7
CDR3: CSVDGQGPYEQYF

V: TRBV4-3
J: TRBJ2-1
CDR3: CASSQIGGPNNEQFF

V: TRBV15
J: TRBJ1-1
CDR3: CATSPQGLVTEAFF

V: TRBV13
J: TRBJ2-3
CDR3: CASSPPSGGSDTQYF

V: TRBV12-5
J: TRBJ1-5
CDR3: CASGLVRQGGQPQHF

V: TRBV30
J: TRBJ2-2
CDR3: CAWEGVSGNTGELFF

V: TRBV5-1
J: TRBJ2-2
CDR3: CASSPTGPERTGELFF

V: TRBV6-2/TRBV6-3
J: TRBJ2-3
CDR3: CASSSYREPDTQYF

V: TRBV7-9
J: TRBJ2-1
CDR3: CASSSKYNEQFF

V: TRBV2
J: TRBJ2-1
CDR3: CASPIFREGTKPYNEQFF

V: TRBV6-1
J: TRBJ2-5
CDR3: CASSPKRIAGGRETQYF

V: TRBV4-1
J: TRBJ2-7
CDR3: CASSPFGYEQYF

V: TRBV4-3
J: TRBJ2-1
CDR3: CASSRETGGYNEQFF

V: TRBV4-3
J: TRBJ2-7
CDR3: CASSHLDSSYEQYF

V: TRBV5-6
J: TRBJ1-1
CDR3: CASRPGGNTEAFF

V: TRBV28
J: TRBJ2-1
CDR3: CASSPDPLSRDEQFF

V: TRBV2
J: TRBJ2-2
CDR3: CASSEALDRTNTGELFF

V: TRBV29-1
J: TRBJ1-2
CDR3: CSVVTGENYGYTF

V: TRBV27
J: TRBJ2-7
CDR3: CASSLSSGDVDYEQYF

V: TRBV25-1
J: TRBJ2-5
CDR3: CASQFGQGWNF